This TCR beta chain was identified during a study of T cell changes during pregnancy in multiple sclerosis. The V gene's germline CDR1 is SNHLY and CDR2 FYNNEI. V dropped 5 bases and J dropped 4; count of bases not matched to a gene: 8. The length of the CDR3 is 15 residues. The table came from immunoSEQ multiplex PCR; TCRdb's copy has only in-frame clones and leaves some out. The sample contains about 93,000 clones, approximately 89% of which appear only once. Sample: peripheral blood, taken before pregnancy. The clonotype originates from a female donor with multiple sclerosis, enrolled in a pregnancy study. The chain has TRBV2 and TRBJ2-5; 9 bases match TRBD1. The CDR3 sequence is CASSPTGGFGETQYF. In nucleotides, the CDR3 is TGTGCCAGCAGTCCTACAGGGGGCTTTGGAGAGACCCAGTACTTC.